Below, 29 T cell receptor beta chains from the same sample are listed, as sequenced in a study of Ad26.COV2.S vaccination and SARS-CoV-2 variants. Generated by immunoSEQ multiplex PCR, the TCRdb table keeps only in-frame clones and is missing some. The top ten clones hold about 2.1% of a sample with some 340,000 clones, 85% of them seen once. Specified treatment: 15 to 20 received Ad26.COV2.S at low or high dose, single or two shots; a few received placebo; per-sample allocation not given. Collection of samples fell on day 63 after the first vaccine or placebo injection. The specimen was peripheral blood, collected in a trial of Ad26.COV2.S vaccine versus placebo. These TCRs come from a person aged 18-60 years who received the Ad26.COV2.S COVID-19 vaccine or a placebo.

The chain recombines TRBV6-6 with TRBJ1-2; 8 nucleotides agree with TRBD1. The V gene's germline CDR1 is MNHNY and CDR2 SVGAGI (reference sequence). CDR3 length equals 17 residues. The V and J ends lost 5 bases and 5 bases, in that order; junction bases with no gene match: 16. Here the CDR3 reads CASSQETGEDIFYGYTF. The DNA for the CDR3 is TGTGCCAGCAGTCAGGAGACAGGGGAGGATATTTTTTATGGCTACACCTTC.

The genes are TRBV5-1 and TRBJ1-4; D is perhaps TRBD1 (6 bases). The CDR3 length is 15 residues. From germline, CDR1 is SGHRS and CDR2 YFSETQ. With 0 bases removed from V and 7 bases from J, the gap between germline ends came to 13 bases. The CDR3 sequence is CASSLELGGGEKLFF. The CDR3 nucleotides read TGCGCCAGCAGCTTGGAGTTGGGGGGCGGTGAAAAACTGTTTTTT.

Comments on this clone: This specimen includes other DNA sequences encoding the same CDR3. The J gene is TRBJ1-2, the V gene TRBV29-1; D not certain. The CDR3 is made up of 11 amino acids. Trimming took 4 bases from V and 5 from J, leaving 8 bases between them. The germline gives CDR1 SQVTM, CDR2 ANQGSEA. The CDR3 region is CSVGRDYGYTF. The CDR3 DNA reads as TGCAGCGTTGGGCGTGATTATGGCTACACCTTC.

Concerning this clone: The same CDR3 arises from other DNA sequences in this sample as well. J is TRBJ2-2 and V is TRBV5-4; 11 nucleotides line up with TRBD2. The CDR3 is 16 residues long. CDR1 is SGHNT, CDR2 YYREEE, per germline (reference sequence). The junction had 8 bases not matched to a gene; V was cut back by 4 bases and J by 6 bases. The CDR3 coding sequence is TGTGCCAGCAGCCCATTTAGCGGGGGGGCAGCCGGGGAGCTGTTTTTT. Translated, it gives CASSPFSGGAAGELFF.

This clone occurred once. The chain uses TRBV4-1 and TRBJ1-2; the match to TRBD1 covers 7 bases. V gave up 0 bases and J gave up 2 bases; unmatched junction bases: 0. CDR3 length equals 14 residues. Germline-derived CDR1 and CDR2 are MGHRA and YSYEKL. CDR3 loop: CASSQEQGNYGYTF. CDR3 nucleotide sequence: TGCGCCAGCAGCCAAGAACAGGGGAACTATGGCTACACCTTC.

V gene TRBV3-1 (or the pseudogene TRBV3-2) combines with J gene TRBJ1-5; 7 nucleotides align to TRBD1. V was clipped by 5 bases and J by 11 bases; unmatched bases: 12. This CDR3 has 14 amino acids. Germline lookup yields CDR1 LGHDT and CDR2 YNNKEL (reference sequence). CDR3 DNA: TGTGCCAGCAGCACCACGCTAGGGGGCGAGACCCAGCATTTT. Its translation: CASSTTLGGETQHF.

This sequence joins TRBV1 and TRBJ2-5; TRBD2, the table's D call, lacks a check against the DNA. TRBV1 is marked as a pseudogene. The CDR3 has 15 residues. The CDR3 spells CTSSTLLGGEETQYF. CDR3 bases: TGCACCAGCAGCACCTTATTGGGGGGGGAAGAGACCCAGTACTTC.

V gene TRBV18 combines with J gene TRBJ2-3; TRBD1 matches at 9 bases. CDR1 and CDR2 (germline): KGHSH, LQKENI. Trimming at V came to 3 bases and at J to 7 bases, leaving 11 bases not matched to a gene. CDR3 length: 16 amino acids. CDR3 in DNA: TGTGCCAGCTCACCGTATTCCGGGACAGGGTCATATACGCAGTATTTT. As protein: CASSPYSGTGSYTQYF.

The sample holds one count of this clone. At one of its ends the junction is not consistent with the germline gene, which may arise from a read error. The chain uses TRBV6-1 and TRBJ2-3; TRBD1 aligns across 7 bases. The CDR3 has 15 amino acids. In germline, CDR1 is MNHNS, CDR2 SASEGT. The CDR3 sequence: CASSEEGAGTDTQYF. CDR3 sequence (DNA): TGTGCCAGCAGCGAAGAGGGGGCAGGCACAGATACGCAGTATTTT.

This rearrangement joins TRBV4-2 to TRBJ2-3; D uncertain. The CDR3 contains 13 residues. CDR1 is LGHNA and CDR2 is YNFKEQ in the germline V gene. Trimming removed 0 bases from V and 9 bases from J, with 10 bases in between. CDR3 in DNA: TGTGCCAGCAGCCAAGATCAAAGGGAAACGCAGTATTTT. As protein: CASSQDQRETQYF.

The chain uses TRBV28 and TRBJ1-2; no firm D call. This CDR3 has 13 residues. V gave up 4 bases and J gave up 8 bases, with 14 bases separating them. Per germline, CDR1 MDHEN and CDR2 SYDVKM. The CDR3 here is CASSSRDGSGYTF. The CDR3 region has the DNA TGTGCCAGCAGTTCCAGAGACGGGTCGGGCTACACCTTC.

The chain couples TRBV5-4 to TRBJ2-5; possibly TRBD2 for D (6 bases). V lost 4 bases to trimming and J lost 1 base, with 11 bases between them. This CDR3 has 14 amino acids. CDR1 SGHNT and CDR2 YYREEE come from the germline V gene (reference sequence). CDR3 coding DNA: TGTGCCAGCAGCGCGGGGACGGCCCAAGAGACCCAGTACTTC. Amino acids: CASSAGTAQETQYF.

The chain employs TRBV28 and TRBJ2-7; 9 nucleotides agree with TRBD1. The junction had 9 bases not matched to a gene; V was cut back by 6 bases and J by 3 bases. CDR3 length: 15 residues. The germline CDR1 and CDR2 sequences are MDHEN and SYDVKM. CDR3 in amino acids: CASRQPGQGFYEQYF. In DNA form, the CDR3 reads TGTGCCAGCAGGCAACCGGGACAGGGTTTCTACGAGCAGTACTTC. Supplemented by reference TRBV28 and TRBJ2-7, the full variable domain reads DVKVTQSSRYLVKRTGEKVFLECVQDMDHENMFWYRQDPGLGLRLIYFSYDVKMKEKGDIPEGYSVSREKKERFSLILESASTNQTSMYLCASRQPGQGFYEQYFGPGTRLTVT.

The J gene is TRBJ2-7, the V gene TRBV11-3; D gene ambiguous. Trimming removed 0 bases at V and 4 bases at J, with 10 bases between. Per the germline V gene, CDR1 is SGHNT and CDR2 is YENEEA. The CDR3 contains 14 residues. CDR3 sequence: CASSLEAGNYEQYF. CDR3 DNA: TGTGCCAGCAGCTTAGAGGCAGGTAATTACGAGCAGTACTTC.

The chain carries TRBV15 and TRBJ1-2, with TRBD1 identical over 8 bases. After removal of 4 bases from V and 4 bases from J, the junction contained 8 bases not matched to a gene. In germline, CDR1 is LNHNV, CDR2 YYDKDF (reference sequence). The CDR3 has 15 residues. The CDR3 loop is CATSIGTGPPYGYTF. The CDR3 DNA reads TGTGCCACCAGCATTGGGACAGGCCCTCCCTATGGCTACACCTTC.

The rearrangement uses TRBV3-1 (or the pseudogene TRBV3-2) and TRBJ2-3, with TRBD2 matching over 8 bases. J lost 1 base, V lost 0 bases, and 3 bases had no gene match. Germline loops: CDR1 LGHDT, CDR2 YNNKEL (reference sequence). This CDR3 is built from 16 residues. In nucleotides, the CDR3 is TGTGCCAGCAGCCAAGATAATAGCGGGGGCACAGATACGCAGTATTTT. This gives the protein CASSQDNSGGTDTQYF.

This chain connects TRBV2 to TRBJ2-3, with D unresolved. CDR3 size: 12 residues. With 2 bases removed from V and 6 bases from J, the gap between germline ends came to 6 bases. Per the germline V gene, CDR1 is SNHLY and CDR2 is FYNNEI. The CDR3 loop is CASSERTDTQYF. CDR3 bases: TGTGCCAGCAGTGAACGAACGGATACGCAGTATTTT.

V usage is TRBV15 and J usage is TRBJ1-1; 8 nucleotides match TRBD1. Germline lookup yields CDR1 LNHNV and CDR2 YYDKDF (reference sequence). The CDR3 has 13 residues. V lost 5 bases to trimming and J lost 5 bases; unmatched junction nucleotides: 4. CDR3 sequence reads: CATSGTGGTEAFF. The CDR3 DNA sequence: TGTGCCACCAGCGGAACAGGGGGGACTGAAGCTTTCTTT.

This sequence joins TRBV7-3 and TRBJ2-3; 7 bases align to TRBD2. The V gene's germline CDR1 is SGHTA and CDR2 FQGTGA. The junction had 3 bases not matched to a gene; V was cut back by 1 base and J by 2 bases. The CDR3 totals 15 residues. The CDR3 DNA sequence: TGTGCCAGCAGCTTAAAGCGGGGTCCCACAGATACGCAGTATTTT. Translation: CASSLKRGPTDTQYF.

The CDR3, as DNA: TGTGCCAGCAGAACAACAGGGACCTACGAGCAGTACTTC. Protein product: CASRTTGTYEQYF. The J gene is TRBJ2-7, the V gene TRBV12-3 or TRBV12-4, with D possibly TRBD1 on 6 matching bases. There are 13 residues in the CDR3. V was trimmed by 6 bases and J by 2 bases, leaving 11 bases between them.

The chain uses TRBV11-2 and TRBJ1-1, with D possibly TRBD1 on 5 matching bases. Germline V gene data show CDR1 as SGHAT and CDR2 as FQNNGV. The CDR3 loop spans 15 amino acids. V lost 5 bases and J lost 7, with 20 bases in between. DNA of the CDR3: TGTGCCAGCAGCGCACGGCTCGGGCAGGGTGGTGAAGCTTTCTTT. As protein: CASSARLGQGGEAFF.

This chain uses TRBV11-1 with TRBJ2-1; D possibly corresponds to TRBD1 (6 bases). V was cut by 5 bases and J by 8 bases, with 16 bases left in between. The CDR3 spans 14 residues. Per germline, CDR1 SGHAT and CDR2 FQDESV (reference sequence). The CDR3 DNA is TGTGCCAGCAGCGTGGACAGTATTAAACATGAGCAGTTCTTC. It translates to CASSVDSIKHEQFF.

The chain combines TRBV5-1 with TRBJ2-2, with D hard to call. The ends were cut back, 5 bases at V and 1 base at J, with 9 bases in the middle. CDR3 length equals 14 residues. In germline, CDR1 is SGHRS, CDR2 YFSETQ. This CDR3 reads CASRLTENTGELFF. CDR3 DNA: TGCGCCAGCAGGCTAACTGAGAACACCGGGGAGCTGTTTTTT.

This clone was seen more than once but under ten times. This chain's CDR3 is CASSLAGAQETQYF. The CDR3 nucleotides are TGTGCCAGCAGCTTAGCAGGGGCGCAAGAGACCCAGTACTTC. The gene calls are TRBV11-2 and TRBJ2-5; D is possibly TRBD1 (6 bases). Germline loops: CDR1 SGHAT, CDR2 FQNNGV. CDR3 length equals 14 residues. The germline V and J ends were trimmed by 1 base and 2 bases, with 8 bases remaining between them.

The V gene is TRBV9, the J gene TRBJ2-3; the D is unclear. Per germline, CDR1 SGDLS and CDR2 YYNGEE. Trimming cost V 0 bases and J 4 bases, with 3 bases left between them. This CDR3 spans 12 amino acids. The CDR3 loop reads CASSVVSDTQYF. The CDR3 DNA sequence: TGTGCCAGCAGCGTAGTCTCAGATACGCAGTATTTT.

This chain uses TRBV16 with TRBJ1-5; D is unresolved. V shed 4 bases and J shed 0 bases, with 7 bases lying between them. Germline values: CDR1 KGHSY, CDR2 FQNENV. This CDR3 has 14 amino acids. CDR3 residues: CASSRVYSNQPQHF. The CDR3, as DNA: TGTGCCAGCAGCCGGGTTTATAGCAATCAGCCCCAGCATTTT.

The rearrangement links TRBV4-1 to TRBJ2-3; 10 bases agree with TRBD2. V lost 1 base to trimming and J lost 2 bases; unmatched junction nucleotides: 3. The CDR3 totals 16 residues. The germline V gene encodes CDR1 MGHRA and CDR2 YSYEKL. The CDR3: CASSQVAGGTTDTQYF. The CDR3 bases are TGCGCCAGCAGCCAAGTAGCGGGGGGTACCACAGATACGCAGTATTTT.

V is TRBV2 and J is TRBJ1-3; possibly TRBD1 for D (5 bases). Per the germline V gene, CDR1 is SNHLY and CDR2 is FYNNEI. Trimming pared 3 bases from V and 4 bases from J, leaving 10 bases between. There are 14 residues in the CDR3. The CDR3 loop is CASSDQGPGNTIYF. CDR3 nucleotides: TGTGCCAGCAGTGATCAGGGACCGGGAAACACCATATATTTT.

The gene calls are TRBV7-3 and TRBJ2-1; D possibly corresponds to TRBD2 (7 bases). Trimming took off 2 bases at V and 6 bases at J, with 11 bases between the two ends. CDR3 length: 14 amino acids. Germline V lookup: CDR1 SGHTA, CDR2 FQGTGA. The CDR3 loop reads CASSLGGAVNEQFF. The DNA for the CDR3 is TGTGCCAGCAGCTTAGGGGGGGCAGTCAATGAGCAGTTCTTC.